This TCR beta chain emerged from a study of T cell repertoires in ileal Crohn's disease (dated by TCRdb to between 2018 and 2021). Regarding the study in general: At the time of surgery, roughly 35% of patients were active smokers, and the median duration of disease was 6.5 to 8.5 years. Surgery was performed for a complication in all patients, with stricturing disease in roughly 60% and penetrating disease in around 40%. Postoperative therapy was given to about half of the patients, with thiopurines administered to 11 patients and anti-TNF agents administered to 20 or so patients. The M0 samples consisted of biopsies taken from the inflamed part of the ileum within the surgical resection specimen. For commercial TCRB immunosequencing, approximately 460 nanograms of biopsy DNA were submitted for each sample. TCR repertoire analysis was performed in around 60 Crohn's disease patients drawn from a prospective multicentre cohort. The study was conducted in parallel with a multicentre cohort that was designed to identify predictors of early endoscopic recurrence following ileocolonic resection. Endoscopic postoperative recurrence was defined as a Rutgeerts score above i0. A total of roughly 150 mucosal samples from 57 patients were sequenced, collected from several sites on the surgical specimen and at postoperative endoscopy.

CDR1 and CDR2 (MNHEY, SMNVEV) derive from the germline V gene (reference sequence). Taken from cysteine to phenylalanine, the CDR3 has 15 residues. The CDR3 DNA has 45 bases and is translated from base 1. V was cut back by 5 bases and J by 0 bases, leaving a gap of 12 bases between them. Read against the paper, the sample's time point label means: inflamed ileum from the surgical specimen. Adults with ileal or ileocolonic Crohn's disease and an indication for ileocolonic resection were eligible for inclusion. Before DNA extraction, whole ileal mucosal biopsies were kept frozen at -80 degrees C. Genomic DNA was isolated from frozen whole biopsies using a TRizol-based method, and the DNA was quantified with a NanoDrop 2000 spectrophotometer. Details on this clone: No antigen is known for it. Base-call qualities are not available, and no considerably larger clone is one nucleotide away.

What the study reported, not specific to this receptor: Mucosal CD4 and CD8 T cells were sorted and sequenced only in a subgroup of patients, the size of which was not stated. A significantly higher proportion of clonal expansions was observed in active smokers at surgery than in non-smokers (about 25% vs 20%, p=0.02). Endoscopic recurrence was linked to a higher percentage of high-frequency clones at surgery, and recurrence occurred in every patient whose clonality exceeded 26.8% (18/57). Compared with CD4 T cells, sorted CD8 T cells contained more high-frequency clones, which suggests that the mucosal expansions were mostly CD8.

Library prep was done by the immunoSEQ multiplex PCR assay. Adaptive Biotechnology amplified the CDR3 regions from genomic DNA with a two-step multiplex PCR designed to control amplification bias. Primers covering every V and J gene segment were used in the first PCR, while barcodes and Illumina adapters were added in the second PCR. CDR3 libraries were sequenced on an Illumina instrument. In the authors' own workflow: Analysis combined the vendor-provided pipelines with custom analysis of raw data in R/Bioconductor under R version 3.3.0. Clonality, which ranges from 0 to 1, was calculated as the inverse of the normalised Shannon entropy across all productive clones. High-frequency clones were defined as the share of the repertoire occupied by the top 100 clones, with only clones passing a 95% confidence test being retained. Repertoire diversity was measured with the Simpson index, and overlap between samples was measured with the Morisita-Horn index. As stored in TCRdb, this immuneACCESS dataset retains in-frame rearrangements with V and J assigned. A fraction of the clones does not appear; measured against another copy, unresolved V genes explain less than half of the discrepancy, and the remainder lacks a known reason. Clone size and V and J calls were adopted from that table, with D and trimming inferred from the DNA. The sample includes roughly 1,800 clones, with roughly 90% observed a single time. The ten largest clones add up to under 4.5% of the sample.

Sequenced: ileal tissue. The TCR sequence derives from an adult with Crohn's disease. The rearranged segments are TRBV27 and TRBJ2-3, with the D gene not clear enough to name. The sequence in DNA is TGTGCCAGCAGTCCCTGGGCGGCTAGCACAGATACGCAGTATTTT. This translates into CASSPWAASTDTQYF.